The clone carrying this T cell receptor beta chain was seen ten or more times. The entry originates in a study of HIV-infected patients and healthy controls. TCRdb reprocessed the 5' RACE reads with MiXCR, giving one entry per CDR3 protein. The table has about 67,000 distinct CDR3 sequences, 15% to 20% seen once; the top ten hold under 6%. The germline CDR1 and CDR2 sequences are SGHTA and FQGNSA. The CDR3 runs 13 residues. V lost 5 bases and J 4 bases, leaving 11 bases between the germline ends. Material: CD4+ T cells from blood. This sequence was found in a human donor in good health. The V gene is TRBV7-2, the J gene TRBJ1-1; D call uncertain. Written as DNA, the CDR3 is TGTGCCAGCAGCCTGTGGCGTTCCACTGAAGCTTTCTTT. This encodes CASSLWRSTEAFF.